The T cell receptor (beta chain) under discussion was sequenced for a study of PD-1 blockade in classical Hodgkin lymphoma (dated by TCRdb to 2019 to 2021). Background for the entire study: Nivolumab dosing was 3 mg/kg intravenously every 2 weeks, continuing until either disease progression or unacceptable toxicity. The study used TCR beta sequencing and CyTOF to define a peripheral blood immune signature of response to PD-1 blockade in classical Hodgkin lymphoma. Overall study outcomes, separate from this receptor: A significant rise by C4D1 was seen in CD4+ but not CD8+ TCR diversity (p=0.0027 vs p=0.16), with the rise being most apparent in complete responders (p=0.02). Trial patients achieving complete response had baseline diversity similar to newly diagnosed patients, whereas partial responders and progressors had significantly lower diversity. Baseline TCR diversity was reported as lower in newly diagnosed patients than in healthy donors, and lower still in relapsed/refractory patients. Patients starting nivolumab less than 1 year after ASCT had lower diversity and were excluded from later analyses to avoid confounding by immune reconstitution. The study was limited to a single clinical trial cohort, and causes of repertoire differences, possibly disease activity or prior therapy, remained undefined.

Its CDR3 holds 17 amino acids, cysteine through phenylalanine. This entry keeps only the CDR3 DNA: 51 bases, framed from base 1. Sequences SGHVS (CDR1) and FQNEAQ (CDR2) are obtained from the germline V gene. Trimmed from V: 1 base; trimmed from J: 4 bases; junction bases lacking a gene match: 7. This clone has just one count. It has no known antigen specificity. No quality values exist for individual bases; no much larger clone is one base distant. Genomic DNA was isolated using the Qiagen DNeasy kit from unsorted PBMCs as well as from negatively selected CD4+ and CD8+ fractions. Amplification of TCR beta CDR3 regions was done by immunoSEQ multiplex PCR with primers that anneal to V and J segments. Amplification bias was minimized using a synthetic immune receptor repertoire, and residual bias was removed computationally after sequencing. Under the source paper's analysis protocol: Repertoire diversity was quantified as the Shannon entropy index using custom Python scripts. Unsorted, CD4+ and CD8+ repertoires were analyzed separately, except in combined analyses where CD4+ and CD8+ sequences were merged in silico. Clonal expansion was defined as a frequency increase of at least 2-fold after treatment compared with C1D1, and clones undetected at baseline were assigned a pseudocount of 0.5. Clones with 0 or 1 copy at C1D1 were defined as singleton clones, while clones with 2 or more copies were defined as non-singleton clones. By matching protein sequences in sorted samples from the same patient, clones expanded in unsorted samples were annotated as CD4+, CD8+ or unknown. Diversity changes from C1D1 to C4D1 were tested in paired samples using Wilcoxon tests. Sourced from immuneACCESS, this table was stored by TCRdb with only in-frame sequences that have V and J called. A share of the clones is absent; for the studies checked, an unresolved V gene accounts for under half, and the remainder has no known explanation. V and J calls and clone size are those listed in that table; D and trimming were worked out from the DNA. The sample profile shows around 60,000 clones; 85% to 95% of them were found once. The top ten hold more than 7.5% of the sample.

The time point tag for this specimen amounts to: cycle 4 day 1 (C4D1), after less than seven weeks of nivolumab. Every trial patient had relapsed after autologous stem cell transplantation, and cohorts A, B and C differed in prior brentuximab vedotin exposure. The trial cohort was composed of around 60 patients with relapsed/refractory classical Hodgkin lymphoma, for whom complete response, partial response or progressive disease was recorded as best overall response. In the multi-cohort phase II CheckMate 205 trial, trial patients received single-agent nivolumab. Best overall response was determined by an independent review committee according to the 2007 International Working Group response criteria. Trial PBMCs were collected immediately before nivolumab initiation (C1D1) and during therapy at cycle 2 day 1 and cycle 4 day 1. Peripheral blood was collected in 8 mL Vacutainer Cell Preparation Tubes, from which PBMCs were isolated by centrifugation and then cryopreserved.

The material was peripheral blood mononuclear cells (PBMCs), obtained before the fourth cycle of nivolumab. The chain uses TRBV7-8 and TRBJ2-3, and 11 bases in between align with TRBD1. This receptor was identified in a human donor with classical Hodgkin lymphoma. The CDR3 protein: CASSLVAGTGGPDTQYF. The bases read TGTGCCAGCAGCTTAGTGGCCGGGACAGGGGGTCCAGATACGCAGTATTTT.